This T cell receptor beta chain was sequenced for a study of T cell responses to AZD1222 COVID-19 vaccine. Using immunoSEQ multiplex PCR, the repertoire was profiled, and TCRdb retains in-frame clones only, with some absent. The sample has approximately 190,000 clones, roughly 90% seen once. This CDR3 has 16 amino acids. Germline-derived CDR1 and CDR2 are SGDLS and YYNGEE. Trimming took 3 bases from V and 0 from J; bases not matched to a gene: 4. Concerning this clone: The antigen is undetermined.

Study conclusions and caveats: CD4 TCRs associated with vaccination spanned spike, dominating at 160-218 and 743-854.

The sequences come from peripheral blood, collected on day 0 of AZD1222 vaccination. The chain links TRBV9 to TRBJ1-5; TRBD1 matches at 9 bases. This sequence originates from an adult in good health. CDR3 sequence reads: CASSGGQGDSNQPQHF. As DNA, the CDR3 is TGTGCCAGCAGCGGGGGACAGGGCGATAGCAATCAGCCCCAGCATTTT.